A single sample gave rise to the 5 T cell receptor beta chains below, sequenced in a study of metastatic and nonmetastatic thyroid tumors. Until they underwent thyroid surgery, no patient had received any treatment. TCRdb re-analyzed the PCR reads using MiXCR. Here the sample spans 20,000 to 25,000 clones, approximately 19% being singletons. Sample: blood. The receptors originated from a female donor with papillary thyroid cancer or a benign thyroid nodule (not recorded which). Some clones in this sample may be carry-over from other donors' samples.

Regarding this clone: This may be a read error, as it is one base from a much larger clone. The J gene is TRBJ2-3, the V gene TRBV3-1; 9 bases are a match to TRBD2. This CDR3 has 13 residues. The germline V gene encodes CDR1 LGHDT and CDR2 YNNKEL (reference sequence). The V and J ends lost 8 bases and 1 base, in that order; junction bases with no gene match: 1. DNA for the CDR3: TGTGCCAGCGGCGGGAGGGGCACAGATACGCAGTATTTT. Protein product: CASGGRGTDTQYF.

This clone was recorded at least ten times. This chain connects TRBV29-1 to TRBJ2-2; 7 bases agree with TRBD1. With V trimmed by 6 bases and J by 4 bases, 5 bases remained unmatched. CDR1 and CDR2 (germline): SQVTM, ANQGSEA. CDR3 length: 13 residues. The DNA of the CDR3 is TGCAGCGTAGACAGGGATCGCACCGGGGAGCTGTTTTTT. It codes for CSVDRDRTGELFF.

There are many counts of this clone. The gene calls are TRBV4-3 and TRBJ1-6, with D maybe TRBD1 (6 bases). The CDR3 sequence is 15 residues long. Germline V CDR1 and CDR2: LGHNA, YSLEER. V lost 8 bases, J lost 7 bases, and 18 bases lay in between. CDR3 nucleotide sequence: TGCGCCAGCGGACCTAACAGGGAGGGGAATTCACCCCTCCACTTT. Amino acids: CASGPNREGNSPLHF.

This clone has ten or more counts. The chain links TRBV24-1 to TRBJ2-1; 8 positions agree with TRBD2. In germline, CDR1 is KGHDR, CDR2 SFDVKD. V lost 4 bases, J lost 10 bases, and 14 bases stayed unmatched. This CDR3 comprises 16 residues. The CDR3 DNA reads as TGTGCCACCAGTGACCGGGCGGTCGGGGGGGCGGGGGAGCAGTTCTTC. Residues: CATSDRAVGGAGEQFF.

This chain connects TRBV20-1 to TRBJ1-2; D perhaps matches TRBD1 (5 bases). Germline assignment: CDR1 DFQATT and CDR2 SNEGSKA (reference sequence). The ends were cut back, 3 bases at V and 4 bases at J, with 21 bases in the middle. CDR3 length: 16 residues. DNA for the CDR3: TGCAGTGCTAGTTCTTTTGGGCAGGGAAGCTCCTATGGCTACACCTTC. Translated, it gives CSASSFGQGSSYGYTF.